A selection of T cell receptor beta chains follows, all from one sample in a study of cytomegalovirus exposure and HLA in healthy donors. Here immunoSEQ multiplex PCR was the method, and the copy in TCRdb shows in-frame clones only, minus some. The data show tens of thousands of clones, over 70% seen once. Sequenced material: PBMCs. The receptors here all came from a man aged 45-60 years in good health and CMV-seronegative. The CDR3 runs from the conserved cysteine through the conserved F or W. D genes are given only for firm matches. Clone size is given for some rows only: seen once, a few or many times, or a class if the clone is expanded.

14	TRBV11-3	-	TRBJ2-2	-	TGTGCCAGCAGCTTAGAAAGCAACACCGGGGAGCTGTTTTTT	CASSLESNTGELFF
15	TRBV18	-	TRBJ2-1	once	TGTGCCAGCTCACCGGCAGGGCCCGCCTACAATGAGCAGTTCTTC	CASSPAGPAYNEQFF
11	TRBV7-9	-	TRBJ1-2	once	TGTTCCAGCAGCCGAGACTATGGCTACACCTTC	CSSSRDYGYTF
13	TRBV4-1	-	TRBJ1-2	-	TGCGCCAGCAGCCAGCCGGGGAACTATGGCTACACCTTC	CASSQPGNYGYTF
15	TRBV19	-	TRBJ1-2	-	TGTGCCAGTAGTATAGGCCGCGTGGGGGGTTTTGGCTACACCTTC	CASSIGRVGGFGYTF
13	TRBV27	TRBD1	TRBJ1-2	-	TGTGCCAGCAGTTCGGGACAGGGCTATGGCTACACCTTC	CASSSGQGYGYTF
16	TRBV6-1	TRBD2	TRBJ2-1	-	TGTGCCAGCAGTGCTCACCAGCGGGACCCAAGGAATGAGCAGTTCTTC	CASSAHQRDPRNEQFF
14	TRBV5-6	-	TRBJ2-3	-	TGTGCCAGCAGCGTGGGGGGAGCGAGAGATACGCAGTATTTT	CASSVGGARDTQYF
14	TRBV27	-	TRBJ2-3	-	TGTGCCAGCAGCCGAGGCGGGGCCACAGATACGCAGTATTTT	CASSRGGATDTQYF
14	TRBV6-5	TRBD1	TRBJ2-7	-	TGTGCCAGCAGTGGGGACAGGGGATATTCCGAGCAGTACTTC	CASSGDRGYSEQYF
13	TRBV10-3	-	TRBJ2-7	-	TGTGCCATCAGTGCACGAGAATCCTACGAGCAGTACTTC	CAISARESYEQYF
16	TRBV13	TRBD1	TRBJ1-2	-	TGTGCCAGCAGCCCTGGGACAGGGGGCTTCGACTATGGCTACACCTTC	CASSPGTGGFDYGYTF
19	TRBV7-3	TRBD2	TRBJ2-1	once	TGTGCCAGCAGCTTAAAGGAAGGACTAGCGGGCTCCACCTACAATGAGCAGTTCTTC	CASSLKEGLAGSTYNEQFF
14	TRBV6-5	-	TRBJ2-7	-	TGTGCCAGCACCGGAGCAGCCTCAAACTACGAGCAGTACTTC	CASTGAASNYEQYF
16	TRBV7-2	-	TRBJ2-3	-	TGTGCCAGCAGCCCAGGGGGGTCACTAGGGGCAGATACGCAGTATTTT	CASSPGGSLGADTQYF
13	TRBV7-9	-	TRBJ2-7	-	TGTTCCAGCGCATCCGGAGATTCTTACGAGCAGTACTTC	CSSASGDSYEQYF
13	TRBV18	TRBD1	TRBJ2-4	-	TGTGCCAGCTCACCGGGACAGGCGAACATTCAGTACTTC	CASSPGQANIQYF
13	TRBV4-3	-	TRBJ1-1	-	TGCGCCAGCAGCCAAGCGCGGAACACTGAAGCTTTCTTT	CASSQARNTEAFF
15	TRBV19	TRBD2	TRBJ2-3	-	TGTGCCAGTAGGGGACTAGCGGGGTTTCTGGATACGCAGTATTTT	CASRGLAGFLDTQYF
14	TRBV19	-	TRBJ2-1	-	TGTGCCAGTAGTGACTGGAGCTCCTACAATGAGCAGTTCTTC	CASSDWSSYNEQFF
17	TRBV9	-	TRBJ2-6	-	TGTGCCAGCAGCGTAGCGGGATCTCCCTCTGGGGCCAACGTCCTGACTTTC	CASSVAGSPSGANVLTF
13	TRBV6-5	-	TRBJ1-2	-	TGTGCCAGCAGTCCGACACCCAACTATGGCTACACCTTC	CASSPTPNYGYTF
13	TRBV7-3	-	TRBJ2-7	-	TGTGCCAGCAGCTACCCCAGGGAGGACGAGCAGTACTTC	CASSYPREDEQYF
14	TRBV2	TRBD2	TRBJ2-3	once	TGTGCCAGCGGACTAGCGGGGATCACAGATACGCAGTATTTT	CASGLAGITDTQYF
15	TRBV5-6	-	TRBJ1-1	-	TGTGCCAGCAGCTTGGCGCAGTCAGGGAACACTGAAGCTTTCTTT	CASSLAQSGNTEAFF
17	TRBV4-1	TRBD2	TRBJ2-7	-	TGCGCCAGCAGCCAAGACCGACTAGCGGGAGGTCGCTACGAGCAGTACTTC	CASSQDRLAGGRYEQYF
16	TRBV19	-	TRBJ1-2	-	TGTGCCAGTAGTCCCCGGACTGGAAATTGGGGCTATGGCTACACCTTC	CASSPRTGNWGYGYTF
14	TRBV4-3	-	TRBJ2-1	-	TGCGCCAGCAGCCAAGAGTTCAGGGGAAATGAGCAGTTCTTC	CASSQEFRGNEQFF
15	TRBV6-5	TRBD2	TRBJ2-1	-	TGTGCCAGCAGTTACGTAGCGGGACCCTACAATGAGCAGTTCTTC	CASSYVAGPYNEQFF
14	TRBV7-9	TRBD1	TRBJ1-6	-	TGTGCCAGCAGCTCCGGGACAGCTCATTCACCCCTCCACTTT	CASSSGTAHSPLHF
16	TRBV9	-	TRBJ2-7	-	TGTGCCAGCAGCGCCGGGGGGCTAGCGCCAACCTACGAGCAGTACTTC	CASSAGGLAPTYEQYF
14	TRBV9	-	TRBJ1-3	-	TGTGCCAGCAGCGAGCCAGGACAGGGAAACACCATATATTTT	CASSEPGQGNTIYF
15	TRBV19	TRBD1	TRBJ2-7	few	TGTGCCAGTAGTACCCAAACAGGGGGCAACTACGAGCAGTACTTC	CASSTQTGGNYEQYF
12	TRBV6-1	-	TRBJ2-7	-	TGTGCCAGCAGTGCGGAGGGCTACGAGCAGTACTTC	CASSAEGYEQYF
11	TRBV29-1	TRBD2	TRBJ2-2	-	TGCAGCGCTAGCGGGGTCGGGGAGCTGTTTTTT	CSASGVGELFF
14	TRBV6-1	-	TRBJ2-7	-	TGTGCCATTCTTTCCCTCCCCTCTTACTACGAGCAGTACTTC	CAILSLPSYYEQYF
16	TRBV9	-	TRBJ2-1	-	TGTGCCAGCAGCGTAGGGGCTAGCCCAGCCTACAATGAGCAGTTCTTC	CASSVGASPAYNEQFF
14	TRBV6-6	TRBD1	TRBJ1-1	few	TGTGCCAGCAGTTACCTTGGACAGGGGTCTGAAGCTTTCTTT	CASSYLGQGSEAFF
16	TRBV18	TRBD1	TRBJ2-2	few	TGTGCCAGCTCGCCCCAGGGCCAGGGGGCCACCGGGGAGCTGTTTTTT	CASSPQGQGATGELFF
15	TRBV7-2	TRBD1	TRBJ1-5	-	TGTGCCAGCAGCTCATCACAGGGGAATGGGCAGCCCCAGCATTTT	CASSSSQGNGQPQHF
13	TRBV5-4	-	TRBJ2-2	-	TGTGCCAGCAGCTTGGCAGACACCGGGGAGCTGTTTTTT	CASSLADTGELFF
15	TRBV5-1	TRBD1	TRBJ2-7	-	TGCGCCAGCATGCGAACCGGGACAGAAAGTTACGAGCAGTACTTC	CASMRTGTESYEQYF
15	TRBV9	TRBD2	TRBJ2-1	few	TGTGCCAGCAGCGTAGCTAGCGGGGGGACAAATGAGCAGTTCTTC	CASSVASGGTNEQFF
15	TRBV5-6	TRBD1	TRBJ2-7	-	TGTGCCAGCAGTTTAACAGGGGGAAATACCTACGAGCAGTACTTC	CASSLTGGNTYEQYF
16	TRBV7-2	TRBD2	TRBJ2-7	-	TGTGCCAGCAGCTTAGACTTAGCGGGAGGCTCCTACGAGCAGTACTTC	CASSLDLAGGSYEQYF
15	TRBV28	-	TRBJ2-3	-	TGTGCCAGCAGTTTAGTTACGGACTCCACAGATACGCAGTATTTT	CASSLVTDSTDTQYF
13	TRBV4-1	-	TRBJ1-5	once	TGCGCCAGCAGCCAAGATAGACTGCAGCCCCAGCATTTT	CASSQDRLQPQHF
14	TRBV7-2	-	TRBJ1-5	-	TGTGCCAGCAGCGGGACTTCGGAATTTCAGCCCCAGCATTTT	CASSGTSEFQPQHF
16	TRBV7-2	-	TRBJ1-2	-	TGTGCCAGCAGCTCCCGAACCCCCCCAGGAGGCGATGGCTACACCTTC	CASSSRTPPGGDGYTF
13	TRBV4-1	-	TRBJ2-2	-	TGCGCCAGCAGCCAATTCGGGGCCGGGGAGCTGTTTTTT	CASSQFGAGELFF
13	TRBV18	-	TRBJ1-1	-	TGTGCCAGCTCAGCACAACAGAACACTGAAGCTTTCTTT	CASSAQQNTEAFF
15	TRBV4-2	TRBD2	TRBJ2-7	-	TGTGCCAGCAGCCCCCGACTAGCGGGGACCTACGAGCAGTACTTC	CASSPRLAGTYEQYF
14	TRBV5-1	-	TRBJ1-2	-	TGCGCCAGCAGCAAGGACTTCGTAAACTATGGCTACACCTTC	CASSKDFVNYGYTF